The clone carrying this T cell receptor beta chain came up once. Clones were sequenced by immunoSEQ multiplex PCR, and TCRdb holds only the in-frame ones, with some missing. The table has over 150,000 clones, about 86% seen once. This record belongs to a study of blood T cell repertoires in COVID-19. After removal of 3 bases from V and 4 bases from J, the junction contained 2 bases not matched to a gene. This CDR3 is built from 14 residues. CDR1 is MNHEY, CDR2 SMNVEV, per germline (reference sequence). The sequence derives from a man aged 50 to 60 with active or convalescent COVID-19. The sequencing sample was made of peripheral blood. The rearrangement uses TRBV27 and TRBJ2-7; 11 nucleotides align to TRBD1. As DNA, the CDR3 is TGTGCCAGCAGTTTCGGGACAGGGGGTTACGAGCAGTACTTC. Translation: CASSFGTGGYEQYF.